This TCR beta chain was sequenced for a study of blood T cell repertoires in COVID-19. Looking at the study overall: COVID-19 samples from acute and convalescent phases originated in the United States, Italy and Spain. T cells, B-cell-depleted T cells, or PBMCs supplied cDNA or gDNA.

Trimming left V 7 bases short and J 2 bases short, with 12 bases between. The CDR3 has 15 amino acids. CDR1 LGHDT and CDR2 YNNKEL come from the germline V gene (reference sequence). Per the original data handling: It was from reference gene primer amplification that nucleated cell counts were estimated. Clones were sequenced by immunoSEQ multiplex PCR, and TCRdb holds only the in-frame ones, with some missing. V, J and clone size reflect that table, while D and trimming were determined from the DNA. The sample holds approximately 130,000 clones, about 86% seen once. Sample: peripheral blood. The genes are TRBV3-1 (or the pseudogene TRBV3-2) and TRBJ2-6; TRBD1 might be the D (7 bases). The receptor comes from a woman aged 45-65 years who had recovered from COVID-19. The CDR3 nucleotides are TGTGCCAGCACCGCGGGGACAGCTGGGGCCAACGTCCTGACTTTC. Amino acid sequence: CASTAGTAGANVLTF.